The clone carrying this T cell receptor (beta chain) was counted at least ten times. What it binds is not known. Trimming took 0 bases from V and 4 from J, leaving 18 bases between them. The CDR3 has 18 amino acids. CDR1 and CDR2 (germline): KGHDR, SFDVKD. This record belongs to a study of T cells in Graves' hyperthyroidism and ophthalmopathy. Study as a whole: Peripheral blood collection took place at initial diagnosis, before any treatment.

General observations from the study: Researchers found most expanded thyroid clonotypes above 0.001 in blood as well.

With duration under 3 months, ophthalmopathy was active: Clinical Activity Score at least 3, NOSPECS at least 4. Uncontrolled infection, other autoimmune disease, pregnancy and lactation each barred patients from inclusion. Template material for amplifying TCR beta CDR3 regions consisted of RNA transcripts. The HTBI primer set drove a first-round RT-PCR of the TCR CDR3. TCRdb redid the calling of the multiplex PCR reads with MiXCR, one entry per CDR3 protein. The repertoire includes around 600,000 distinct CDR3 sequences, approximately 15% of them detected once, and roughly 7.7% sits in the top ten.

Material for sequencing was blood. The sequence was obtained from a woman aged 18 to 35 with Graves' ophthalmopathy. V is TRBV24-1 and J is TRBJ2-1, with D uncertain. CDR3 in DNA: TGTGCCACCAGTGATTTGCGTAGGCTCTCCCAATTATACAATGAGCAGTTCTTC. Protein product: CATSDLRRLSQLYNEQFF.